These 32 T cell receptor beta chains share one sample of origin, sequenced in a study of cytomegalovirus exposure and HLA in healthy donors. Primers included in the PCR were 60 Vbeta and 13 Jbeta primers. Clones were sequenced by immunoSEQ multiplex PCR, and TCRdb holds only the in-frame ones, with some missing. The repertoire includes around 99,000 clones, 73% of them detected once, and 7% to 8% sits in the top ten. Sequenced sample: PBMCs. Receptor source: a man aged 25-45 years in good health and CMV-seronegative.

V usage is TRBV4-2 and J usage is TRBJ2-1, with 14 bases that match TRBD2. Per germline, CDR1 LGHNA and CDR2 YNFKEQ. J was trimmed by 9 bases and V by 4 bases; bases with no gene match: 8. The CDR3 is 16 residues long. The CDR3 nucleotides are TGTGCCAGCAGCCTTGCGACTAGCGGGGGGGCTGGTGAGCAGTTCTTC. Translation gives CASSLATSGGAGEQFF.

The V gene is TRBV11-2, the J gene TRBJ2-7; 8 positions agree with TRBD2. J gave up 3 bases and V 5 bases, and 6 bases lay outside the gene matches. Germline V CDR1 and CDR2: SGHAT, FQNNGV. CDR3 length equals 14 residues. CDR3 nucleotide sequence: TGTGCCAGCAGCCGCGCGGGGGGCTACTACGAGCAGTACTTC. It encodes CASSRAGGYYEQYF.

The chain is built from TRBV19 and TRBJ2-3; 8 nucleotides line up with TRBD2. CDR3 size: 15 residues. Germline CDR1 and CDR2: LNHDA and SQIVND (reference sequence). Trimming removed 7 bases from V and 3 bases from J; junction bases left unmatched: 9. CDR3 in amino acids: CASTTAGGGTDTQYF. In DNA, the CDR3 is TGTGCCAGTACCACTGCGGGGGGCGGAACAGATACGCAGTATTTT.

The chain is built from TRBV19 and TRBJ1-1; TRBD1 agrees at 7 bases. V shed 5 bases and J 1 base; nucleotides not matched to a gene: 4. Germline CDR1 reads LNHDA; CDR2 reads SQIVND (reference sequence). This CDR3 comprises 14 residues. CDR3 sequence: CASSLAGGNTEAFF. The CDR3 region has the DNA TGTGCCAGTAGTCTGGCAGGGGGGAACACTGAAGCTTTCTTT.

The chain links TRBV15 to TRBJ2-1; D not certain. Deletions cut 0 bases from V and 0 bases from J, with 6 bases between. CDR3 size: 15 residues. Looked up from germline, CDR1 is LNHNV and CDR2 is YYDKDF (reference sequence). The CDR3, as DNA: TGTGCCACCAGCAGAGATCCTTTCTCCTACAATGAGCAGTTCTTC. This gives the protein CATSRDPFSYNEQFF. The whole variable domain, filled in from reference TRBV15 and TRBJ2-1, reads DAMVIQNPRYQVTQFGKPVTLSCSQTLNHNVMYWYQQKSSQAPKLLFHYYDKDFNNEADTPDNFQSRRPNTSFCFLDIRSPGLGDTAMYLCATSRDPFSYNEQFFGPGTRLTVL.

This clone was seen a handful of times. The rearrangement joins TRBV6-1 to TRBJ1-1, with TRBD1 matching 7 bases. CDR3 length: 16 residues. CDR1 is MNHNS, CDR2 SASEGT, per germline. J was trimmed by 5 bases and V by 2 bases; bases with no gene match: 11. CDR3 residues: CASSERGQSLVTEAFF. The CDR3 DNA sequence: TGTGCCAGCAGTGAACGGGGACAGTCTCTGGTGACTGAAGCTTTCTTT.

The V gene is TRBV5-1, the J gene TRBJ1-6, with TRBD1 identical over 10 bases. J gave up 6 bases and V 2 bases, and 14 bases lay outside the gene matches. CDR3 length equals 19 residues. Germline V gives CDR1 SGHRS, CDR2 YFSETQ. CDR3 protein: CASSFVPSGQGSGNSPLHF. CDR3 sequence (DNA): TGCGCCAGCAGCTTTGTACCCTCGGGACAGGGGTCGGGTAATTCACCCCTCCACTTT.

This chain connects TRBV18 to TRBJ1-5; D might be TRBD1 (5 bases). Deletions cut 1 base from V and 4 bases from J, with 11 bases between. CDR1 and CDR2 from the germline V gene are KGHSH and LQKENI. The CDR3 runs to 15 residues. The CDR3 here is CASSPRDGGNQPQHF. The CDR3 DNA follows: TGTGCCAGCTCACCACGGGACGGGGGGAATCAGCCCCAGCATTTT.

This clone turned up a few times. The chain links TRBV6-4 to TRBJ2-3; TRBD2 aligns across 10 bases. The germline gives CDR1 MRHNA, CDR2 SNTAGT. The junction had 0 bases not matched to a gene; V was cut back by 0 bases and J by 0 bases. The CDR3 is made up of 16 amino acids. In DNA form, the CDR3 reads TGTGCCAGCAGTGACTCGACTAGCGGGAGCACAGATACGCAGTATTTT. This encodes CASSDSTSGSTDTQYF.

The CDR3 region is CASSLGLAGVTDTQYF. The CDR3 nucleotides are TGCGCCAGCAGCTTGGGACTAGCGGGGGTTACAGATACGCAGTATTTT. The genes are TRBV5-1 and TRBJ2-3; 12 nucleotides match TRBD2. V shed 0 bases, J shed 3 bases, and the junction held 2 bases outside the gene matches. This CDR3 is 16 amino acids long. Germline V lookup: CDR1 SGHRS, CDR2 YFSETQ.

V and J are TRBV5-1 and TRBJ2-7; TRBD1 matches at 8 bases. Germline loops: CDR1 SGHRS, CDR2 YFSETQ. The V segment lost 4 bases and the J segment 6 bases; nucleotides outside the gene matches: 9. There are 14 residues in the CDR3. CDR3 in amino acids: CASSAGDRLGEQYF. The CDR3, as DNA: TGCGCCAGCAGCGCAGGGGACAGGCTCGGCGAGCAGTACTTC.

The chain is built from TRBV6-5 and TRBJ2-2; no definite D call. V was trimmed by 2 bases and J by 6 bases, leaving 4 bases between them. The CDR3 length is 12 residues. Germline values: CDR1 MNHEY, CDR2 SVGAGI. The chain's CDR3 is CASSYGAGELFF. DNA of the CDR3: TGTGCCAGCAGTTACGGAGCCGGGGAGCTGTTTTTT.

This clone is termed medium-sized. DNA of the CDR3: TGTGCCAGCAGTCCTAGTTACGGTGCCAATGAGCAGTTCTTC. This encodes CASSPSYGANEQFF. This chain joins TRBV6-5 and TRBJ2-1; no clear D gene. Looked up from germline, CDR1 is MNHEY and CDR2 is SVGAGI. V gave up 5 bases and J gave up 6 bases, with 14 bases separating them. The CDR3 loop spans 14 amino acids.

The chain links TRBV30 to TRBJ2-5, with TRBD2 matching over 8 bases. The germline gives CDR1 GTSNPN, CDR2 SVGIG (reference sequence). The V gene end was trimmed by 5 bases and the J gene end by 0 bases; junction bases not matched to a gene: 5. The CDR3 is 14 amino acids. This chain's CDR3 is CAWGAGAYQETQYF. CDR3 DNA: TGTGCCTGGGGAGCGGGGGCGTACCAAGAGACCCAGTACTTC.

The J gene is TRBJ2-7, the V gene TRBV5-1, with 7 bases identical to TRBD1. The CDR3 totals 17 residues. CDR1 is SGHRS, CDR2 YFSETQ, per germline. V lost 0 bases to trimming and J lost 2 bases; unmatched junction nucleotides: 11. CDR3 in amino acids: CASSLGGNGQVTYEQYF. CDR3 bases: TGCGCCAGCAGCTTGGGGGGGAACGGACAGGTTACCTACGAGCAGTACTTC.

The rearrangement joins TRBV27 to TRBJ1-6; the D gene is possibly TRBD1 (6 bases). The V gene's germline CDR1 is MNHEY and CDR2 SMNVEV (reference sequence). Trimming took off 7 bases at V and 7 bases at J, with 11 bases between the two ends. CDR3 length: 13 residues. The CDR3 sequence: CASTEDRNSPLHF. CDR3 sequence (DNA): TGTGCCAGCACGGAGGACAGAAATTCACCCCTCCACTTT.

J is TRBJ1-1 and V is TRBV18; unclear D gene. The V gene's germline CDR1 is KGHSH and CDR2 LQKENI. Trimming removed 1 base at V and 0 bases at J, with 3 bases between. This CDR3 spans 13 amino acids. The CDR3 DNA follows: TGTGCCAGCTCACCACTAGTGAACACTGAAGCTTTCTTT. Encoded protein: CASSPLVNTEAFF.

This rearrangement joins TRBV19 to TRBJ2-2, with 8 nucleotides matching TRBD2. V dropped 6 bases and J dropped 3; count of bases not matched to a gene: 3. The CDR3 totals 14 residues. Looked up from germline, CDR1 is LNHDA and CDR2 is SQIVND (reference sequence). Written as DNA, the CDR3 is TGTGCCAGTAGAACCGGGGGGGACACCGGGGAGCTGTTTTTT. Protein: CASRTGGDTGELFF.

V usage is TRBV27 and J usage is TRBJ1-2, with TRBD1 matching over 9 bases. V dropped 7 bases and J dropped 6; count of bases not matched to a gene: 27. The CDR3 extends over 20 amino acids. Germline values: CDR1 MNHEY, CDR2 SMNVEV (reference sequence). This CDR3 reads CASILTPPYYRTGDYHGYTF. The CDR3 DNA reads as TGTGCCAGCATCCTTACGCCCCCCTACTATAGGACAGGGGATTACCATGGCTACACCTTC.

The chain combines TRBV6-1 with TRBJ2-2; 7 nucleotides agree with TRBD2. V shed 3 bases and J 1 base; nucleotides not matched to a gene: 8. The CDR3 extends over 17 amino acids. The germline V gene has CDR1 MNHNS and CDR2 SASEGT. CDR3 coding DNA: TGTGCCAGCAGTGATTGGGGAGGGCTCCAGAACACCGGGGAGCTGTTTTTT. Protein: CASSDWGGLQNTGELFF.

This chain joins TRBV2 and TRBJ1-1; no clear D. CDR3 length equals 11 residues. Germline lookup yields CDR1 SNHLY and CDR2 FYNNEI. V dropped 6 bases and J dropped 1 base, with 3 bases sitting between them. CDR3 residues: CASRANTEAFF. CDR3 in DNA: TGTGCCAGCAGGGCGAACACTGAAGCTTTCTTT.

A few counts support this clone. DNA of the CDR3: TGTGCTAGTGGTACGGGACAGGCTCCCCCCTACGAGCAGTACTTC. This translates into CASGTGQAPPYEQYF. The chain uses TRBV12-5 and TRBJ2-5, with 8 bases matching TRBD1. The closer fit of TRBJ2-7 to the DNA end suggests the J call may be wrong. CDR1 is LGHNT and CDR2 is FRNRAP in the germline V gene. The CDR3 consists of 15 residues.

The chain has TRBV18 and TRBJ2-7, with TRBD2 matching over 7 bases. Germline CDR1 reads KGHSH; CDR2 reads LQKENI. The CDR3 is 14 amino acids. The V gene end was trimmed by 2 bases and the J gene end by 5 bases; junction bases not matched to a gene: 6. The CDR3 sequence is CASSPGSTSHEQYF. DNA for the CDR3: TGTGCCAGCTCACCAGGATCGACTAGCCACGAGCAGTACTTC.

The chain links TRBV6-1 to TRBJ1-1; the D is unclear. Germline CDR1 and CDR2: MNHNS and SASEGT. Trimming removed 5 bases at V and 6 bases at J, with 16 bases between. This CDR3 contains 14 residues. The CDR3 region is CASSNSAGDAEAFF. For the CDR3, the DNA is TGTGCCAGCAGTAACAGCGCCGGGGATGCTGAAGCTTTCTTT.

V usage is TRBV7-9 and J usage is TRBJ2-3, with D perhaps TRBD2 (6 bases). CDR3 length equals 14 residues. Germline V gene sequence: CDR1 SEHNR, CDR2 FQNEAQ (reference sequence). V was shortened by 4 bases and J by 6 bases, with 14 bases between the two germline ends. The CDR3 protein is CASSWGGEADTQYF. CDR3 in DNA: TGTGCCAGCAGCTGGGGTGGGGAGGCGGATACGCAGTATTTT.

The V and J genes are TRBV6-6 and TRBJ1-5, with D unclear. CDR3 size: 13 residues. From germline, CDR1 is MNHNY and CDR2 SVGAGI (reference sequence). Deletions cut 3 bases from V and 5 bases from J, with 8 bases between. In DNA form, the CDR3 reads TGTGCCAGCAGTTATAACTTTGATCAGCCCCAGCATTTT. Protein: CASSYNFDQPQHF.

J is TRBJ1-4 and V is TRBV5-1; D is undetermined. This CDR3 region has 15 residues. From germline, CDR1 is SGHRS and CDR2 YFSETQ. V was cut by 0 bases and J by 7 bases, with 13 bases left in between. The CDR3 protein is CASSLGPVGSEKLFF. The CDR3 nucleotides are TGCGCCAGCAGCTTGGGGCCAGTGGGGAGTGAAAAACTGTTTTTT.

The chain combines TRBV30 with TRBJ2-7, with 10 bases matching TRBD2. In germline, CDR1 is GTSNPN, CDR2 SVGIG (reference sequence). Unmatched junction bases numbered 11, after V lost 3 bases and J lost 6 bases. The CDR3 extends over 15 amino acids. CDR3 coding DNA: TGTGCCTGGAGCCCAAACCTAGCGGGAGACGGCGAGCAGTACTTC. Translating gives CAWSPNLAGDGEQYF.

The chain carries TRBV30 and TRBJ1-4, with no clear D. In germline, CDR1 is GTSNPN, CDR2 SVGIG (reference sequence). The germline V and J ends were trimmed by 1 base and 8 bases, with 20 bases remaining between them. The CDR3 covers 16 residues. The DNA for the CDR3 is TGTGCCTGGAGTGCCACGGATGCGGCCCGGCGGGAAAAACTGTTTTTT. Translated: CAWSATDAARREKLFF. Looking up the rest from reference TRBV30 and TRBJ1-4 gives the full variable domain: SQTIHQWPATLVQPVGSPLSLECTVEGTSNPNLYWYRQAAGRGLQLLFYSVGIGQISSEVPQNLSASRPQDRQFILSSKKLLLSDSGFYLCAWSATDAARREKLFFGSGTQLSVL.

V usage is TRBV5-1 and J usage is TRBJ2-6, with TRBD2 matching 8 bases. Trimming at V came to 5 bases and at J to 4 bases, leaving 11 bases not matched to a gene. Germline-derived CDR1 and CDR2 are SGHRS and YFSETQ. This CDR3 has 17 residues. In DNA, the CDR3 is TGCGCCAGCAGTTGGGCGGGGGGCGCAGAGGGGGCCAACGTCCTGACTTTC. As protein: CASSWAGGAEGANVLTF.

The chain employs TRBV7-2 and TRBJ2-5; no clear D gene. V gave up 0 bases and J gave up 5 bases, with 4 bases separating them. Germline CDR1 and CDR2: SGHTA and FQGNSA. The CDR3 consists of 12 residues. CDR3 DNA: TGTGCCAGCAGCTTAGCGCGCGAGACCCAGTACTTC. Residues: CASSLARETQYF.

This clone has a single count. V usage is TRBV7-2 and J usage is TRBJ1-5; D gene ambiguous. Between the trimmed V and J ends, which lost 4 bases and 0 bases, there was a span of 10 bases. CDR3 length: 15 amino acids. Germline values: CDR1 SGHTA, CDR2 FQGNSA. CDR3 loop: CASSSVGSSNQPQHF. As DNA, the CDR3 is TGTGCCAGCAGCTCCGTGGGGAGTAGCAATCAGCCCCAGCATTTT.